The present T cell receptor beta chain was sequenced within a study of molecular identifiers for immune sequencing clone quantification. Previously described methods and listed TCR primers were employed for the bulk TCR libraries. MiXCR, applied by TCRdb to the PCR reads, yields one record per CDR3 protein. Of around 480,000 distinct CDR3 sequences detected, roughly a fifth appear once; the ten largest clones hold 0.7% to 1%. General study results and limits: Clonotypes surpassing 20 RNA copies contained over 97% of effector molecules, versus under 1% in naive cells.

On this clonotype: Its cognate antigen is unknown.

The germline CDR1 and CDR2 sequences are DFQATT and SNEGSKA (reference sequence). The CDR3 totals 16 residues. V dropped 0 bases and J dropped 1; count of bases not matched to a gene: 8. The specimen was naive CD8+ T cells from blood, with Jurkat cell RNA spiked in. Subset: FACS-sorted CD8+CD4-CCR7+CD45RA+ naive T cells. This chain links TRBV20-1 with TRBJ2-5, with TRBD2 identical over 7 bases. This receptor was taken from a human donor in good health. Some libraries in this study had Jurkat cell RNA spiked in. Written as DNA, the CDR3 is TGCAGTGCTAGAGATTTCGCGCTAGCGGCCCAAGAGACCCAGTACTTC. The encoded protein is CSARDFALAAQETQYF.